These 5 T cell receptor beta chains were all obtained from the same sample, sequenced in a study of T cell repertoires in cytomegalovirus infection. In TCRdb, the reads were re-called with MiXCR into one record per CDR3 protein. The table records roughly 300,000 distinct CDR3 sequences, over 20% of them present only once. Sequencing was performed on PBMCs. Receptors originate from a human donor in good health (CMV status not recorded). Some clones in this sample may be carry-over from other donors' samples.

The chain recombines TRBV12-3 or TRBV12-4 with TRBJ1-2, with D perhaps TRBD1 (6 bases). V was clipped by 4 bases and J by 7 bases, with 16 bases between them. The CDR3 sequence is 14 residues long. The CDR3 loop reads CASSSRQAPSGYTF. CDR3 DNA sequence: TGTGCCAGCAGTTCTCGACAGGCTCCGAGTGGCTACACCTTC.

The V and J genes are TRBV6-1 and TRBJ1-1; D gene uncertain. From germline, CDR1 is MNHNS and CDR2 SASEGT. CDR3 size: 11 residues. Trimming stripped 6 bases from V and 7 bases from J, with 9 bases between. DNA of the CDR3: TGTGCCAGCAGGCACATCGGTGAAGCTTTCTTT. Translating it yields CASRHIGEAFF.

The chain uses TRBV12-3 or TRBV12-4 and TRBJ1-5, with 8 bases that match TRBD1. With V trimmed by 8 bases and J by 4 bases, 7 bases remained unmatched. This CDR3 has 14 residues. CDR3 bases: TGTGCCAGCGGGACAGGCGCTACAAATCAGCCCCAGCATTTT. It yields the protein CASGTGATNQPQHF.

This clonotype was seen a few times. The chain carries TRBV20-1 and TRBJ2-3; the match to TRBD2 covers 14 bases. The CDR3 runs 15 residues. V lost 3 bases to trimming and J lost 4 bases; unmatched junction nucleotides: 3. Germline V gene lookup returns CDR1 DFQATT and CDR2 SNEGSKA (reference sequence). Here the CDR3 reads CSARGLAGAPDTQYF. As DNA, the CDR3 is TGCAGTGCTAGGGGACTAGCGGGAGCTCCAGATACGCAGTATTTT.

The rearrangement joins TRBV10-3 to TRBJ2-3; 8 nucleotides align to TRBD2. There are 13 residues in the CDR3. The germline gives CDR1 ENHRY, CDR2 SYGVKD. With V trimmed by 11 bases and J by 7 bases, 11 bases remained unmatched. The DNA of the CDR3 is TGTGCCGCCCGGGCGGGAGGCGTACATACGCAGTATTTT. This encodes CAARAGGVHTQYF.